One and the same sample provided the 22 T cell receptor beta chains below, sequenced in a study of T cells in Graves' hyperthyroidism and ophthalmopathy. Researchers amplified the TCR beta CDR3 regions from RNA transcripts. Using the HTBI primer set, a first-round RT-PCR was run on the TCR CDR3. One entry per CDR3 protein results from TCRdb running MiXCR on the multiplex PCR reads. The sample shows 300,000 to 450,000 distinct CDR3 sequences, more than 12% of them seen only once. Material for sequencing was blood. The receptor set was obtained from a woman aged 25 to 39 with Graves' hyperthyroidism.

This clonotype was counted only a few times. This chain's CDR3 is CASSGGDRDQETQYF. In DNA form, the CDR3 reads TGTGCCAGCAGCGGGGGGGACAGGGACCAAGAGACCCAGTACTTC. The gene calls are TRBV7-9 and TRBJ2-5, with 9 bases matching TRBD1. The CDR3 loop spans 15 amino acids. Germline V gene sequence: CDR1 SEHNR, CDR2 FQNEAQ (reference sequence). Trimming took 5 bases from V and 0 from J; bases not matched to a gene: 4.

J is TRBJ1-6 and V is TRBV12-3 or TRBV12-4; TRBD1 is a possible D gene (6 bases). V was clipped by 3 bases and J by 8 bases, with 11 bases between them. The CDR3 contains 14 residues. The CDR3 DNA is TGTGCCAGCAGTTTGGGGAACAGGGATTCACCCCTCCACTTT. It codes for CASSLGNRDSPLHF.

There are many counts of this clonotype. V is TRBV5-1 and J is TRBJ1-2, with D possibly being TRBD1 (5 bases). The CDR3 length is 15 residues. Germline-derived CDR1 and CDR2 are SGHRS and YFSETQ. With 0 bases removed from V and 7 bases from J, the gap between germline ends came to 16 bases. DNA for the CDR3: TGCGCCAGCAGCTTGGACCCTGGGGCCCCCTCTGGCTACACCTTC. Amino acids: CASSLDPGAPSGYTF.

Many counts were recorded for this clonotype. The gene calls are TRBV5-1 and TRBJ1-1, with a weak D call TRBD1 (5 bases). Trimming pared 0 bases from V and 1 base from J, leaving 10 bases between. The germline CDR1 and CDR2 sequences are SGHRS and YFSETQ. The CDR3 is 15 amino acids. The CDR3 spells CASSLVSGQNTEAFF. DNA of the CDR3: TGCGCCAGCAGCTTGGTTTCCGGACAGAACACTGAAGCTTTCTTT.

CDR3 loop: CSVRNSFYEQYF. The CDR3 DNA sequence: TGCAGCGTTAGAAACAGTTTCTACGAGCAGTACTTC. This chain connects TRBV29-1 to TRBJ2-7; D not certain. CDR1 SQVTM and CDR2 ANQGSEA come from the germline V gene. The CDR3 has 12 amino acids. V was pared by 5 bases and J by 3 bases, with 11 bases between.

This clonotype was detected only a few times. The chain has TRBV20-1 and TRBJ1-5; maybe TRBD1 (6 bases). The CDR3 is 15 amino acids. Germline V gives CDR1 DFQATT, CDR2 SNEGSKA (reference sequence). V was cut by 6 bases and J by 2 bases, with 17 bases left in between. CDR3 amino acids: CSATNRGGGNQPQHF. CDR3 bases: TGCAGTGCAACAAATAGGGGGGGAGGCAATCAGCCCCAGCATTTT.

This clonotype occurred a few times. This chain uses TRBV18 with TRBJ2-7; TRBD1 matches 8 bases. Trimming at V came to 3 bases and at J to 5 bases, leaving 9 bases not matched to a gene. The germline V gene has CDR1 KGHSH and CDR2 LQKENI. The length of the CDR3 is 15 residues. The CDR3 loop is CASSPAMGQAHEQYF. Written as DNA, the CDR3 is TGTGCCAGCTCACCCGCCATGGGACAGGCCCACGAGCAGTACTTC.

This clonotype showed up many times. The V and J genes are TRBV24-1 and TRBJ2-3, with 11 bases that match TRBD1. With V trimmed by 0 bases and J by 3 bases, 7 bases remained unmatched. This CDR3 has 18 amino acids. The germline V gene has CDR1 KGHDR and CDR2 SFDVKD. CDR3 loop: CATSDLGSGTGGTDTQYF. The CDR3 nucleotides read TGTGCCACCAGTGATTTGGGGTCCGGGACAGGGGGAACAGATACGCAGTATTTT.

This clonotype was seen a handful of times. V is TRBV12-3 or TRBV12-4 and J is TRBJ1-2; 9 bases are shared with TRBD1. This CDR3 contains 14 residues. V lost 3 bases to trimming and J lost 8 bases; unmatched junction nucleotides: 7. The CDR3 sequence is CASSFTGGYRGYTF. The DNA for the CDR3 is TGTGCCAGCAGTTTCACAGGGGGCTATCGAGGCTACACCTTC.

There are many counts of this clonotype. The V gene is TRBV5-1, the J gene TRBJ2-3, with TRBD1 identical over 9 bases. The CDR3 loop spans 16 amino acids. From germline, CDR1 is SGHRS and CDR2 YFSETQ. Germline trimming cut 3 bases from V and 4 bases from J; bases unmatched to any gene: 9. The CDR3 nucleotides read TGCGCCAGCAGCTCACTAACAGGGGGCTTGGCAGATACGCAGTATTTT. It yields the protein CASSSLTGGLADTQYF.

V usage is TRBV20-1 and J usage is TRBJ2-1; the D gene is possibly TRBD2 (5 bases). Trimming left V 5 bases short and J 0 bases short, with 14 bases between. The CDR3 extends over 15 amino acids. The germline CDR1 and CDR2 sequences are DFQATT and SNEGSKA (reference sequence). The CDR3 region is CSAWSGADSYNEQFF. Here the CDR3 DNA reads TGCAGTGCTTGGAGCGGAGCGGACTCCTACAATGAGCAGTTCTTC.

This clonotype was observed a few times. The chain joins TRBV27 to TRBJ2-1, with TRBD2 identical over 7 bases. Germline loops: CDR1 MNHEY, CDR2 SMNVEV (reference sequence). This CDR3 is 19 amino acids long. The V segment lost 3 bases and the J segment 0 bases; nucleotides outside the gene matches: 14. CDR3 bases: TGTGCCAGCAGTTTTTTCGCGGGACTACCTACGAGCTCCTACAATGAGCAGTTCTTC. Residues: CASSFFAGLPTSSYNEQFF.

The genes are TRBV27 and TRBJ2-2, with a weak D call TRBD2 (6 bases). The germline V gene has CDR1 MNHEY and CDR2 SMNVEV (reference sequence). V lost 5 bases to trimming and J lost 6 bases, with 13 bases between them. The CDR3 has 14 residues. CDR3: CASSPPTSPGELFF. CDR3 DNA sequence: TGTGCCAGCAGTCCCCCGACTAGTCCCGGGGAGCTGTTTTTT.

This clonotype was observed many times. For the CDR3, the DNA is TGTGCCAGCAGCCCTACTGACGTGGGGGAGACCCAGTACTTC. Amino acids: CASSPTDVGETQYF. The rearrangement links TRBV7-8 to TRBJ2-5, with D uncertain. Trimming stripped 5 bases from V and 5 bases from J, with 15 bases between. Per the germline V gene, CDR1 is SGHVS and CDR2 is FQNEAQ. The CDR3 extends over 14 amino acids.

This clonotype was counted many times. The CDR3 loop is CASSLGGRTTEAFF. The CDR3 nucleotides are TGTGCCAGCAGCTTAGGGGGACGGACCACTGAAGCTTTCTTT. The V and J genes are TRBV7-9 and TRBJ1-1, with TRBD1 as a possible D gene (5 bases). Germline assignment: CDR1 SEHNR and CDR2 FQNEAQ (reference sequence). CDR3 length: 14 amino acids. The V gene lost 1 base and the J gene lost 4 bases, with 10 bases spanning the gap. Full variable domain (missing parts from reference TRBV7-9 and TRBJ1-1): DTGVSQNPRHKITKRGQNVTFRCDPISEHNRLYWYRQTLGQGPEFLTYFQNEAQLEKSRLLSDRFSAERPKGSFSTLEIQRTEQGDSAMYLCASSLGGRTTEAFFGQGTRLTVV.

In regard to this clonotype: It may be a read error: a sequence one base away is much more abundant. The V gene is TRBV3-1, the J gene TRBJ1-5; no clear D. V was cut by 6 bases and J by 6 bases, with 12 bases left in between. The CDR3 has 13 residues. The V gene's germline CDR1 is LGHDT and CDR2 YNNKEL (reference sequence). This CDR3 is CASSRISGQPQHF. CDR3 in DNA: TGTGCCAGCAGTCGTATCTCGGGTCAGCCCCAGCATTTT.

This clonotype was seen at least ten times. This chain uses TRBV27 with TRBJ2-7, with D unresolved. Trimming took 0 bases from V and 5 from J, leaving 5 bases between them. The CDR3 has 12 amino acids. CDR1 and CDR2 (germline): MNHEY, SMNVEV (reference sequence). CDR3 nucleotide sequence: TGTGCCAGCAGTTTATCTGGAAACGAGCAGTACTTC. Its protein product is CASSLSGNEQYF.

This clonotype has ten or more counts. The rearrangement links TRBV28 to TRBJ2-2, with 8 positions matching TRBD2. Germline V gene sequence: CDR1 MDHEN, CDR2 SYDVKM. Trimming at V came to 2 bases and at J to 4 bases, leaving 6 bases not matched to a gene. The CDR3 consists of 16 residues. CDR3 DNA: TGTGCCAGCAGTTTAGTCTGGCTAGCGGGCACCGGGGAGCTGTTTTTT. This gives the protein CASSLVWLAGTGELFF.

This clonotype showed up just once. Just one base apart from a much larger clone, this may be a read error. This chain uses TRBV7-3 with TRBJ2-7; the D is unclear. Judging by the DNA end, TRBJ2-1 fits better; the J call may be wrong. Looked up from germline, CDR1 is SGHTA and CDR2 is FQGTGA. The CDR3 length is 12 residues. CDR3: CASSERLYEQFF. Here the CDR3 DNA reads TGTGCCAGCAGCGAACGGCTCTACGAGCAGTTCTTC.

The rearrangement joins TRBV5-1 to TRBJ1-4; TRBD1 aligns across 10 bases. V was clipped by 4 bases and J by 0 bases; unmatched bases: 9. The CDR3 runs to 18 residues. Germline V CDR1 and CDR2: SGHRS, YFSETQ. The CDR3 loop reads CASSHRTGGGATNEKLFF. The CDR3, as DNA: TGCGCCAGCAGCCACCGGACAGGGGGGGGTGCAACTAATGAAAAACTGTTTTTT.

This clonotype turned up a few times. This rearrangement joins TRBV29-1 to TRBJ1-1, with D hard to call. V gave up 3 bases and J gave up 0 bases, with 14 bases separating them. Germline CDR1 and CDR2: SQVTM and ANQGSEA. CDR3 length: 15 amino acids. This CDR3 reads CSVDKREGLNTEAFF. The DNA for the CDR3 is TGCAGCGTTGATAAACGCGAGGGTCTGAACACTGAAGCTTTCTTT.

This clonotype was detected ten times or more. The CDR3 nucleotides read TGTGCCAGCTCACCACCGTTGAGGGCCGGGGAGCTGTTTTTT. Protein: CASSPPLRAGELFF. This chain joins TRBV18 and TRBJ2-2; TRBD2 might be the D (5 bases). The CDR3 consists of 14 residues. CDR1 KGHSH and CDR2 LQKENI come from the germline V gene. V was trimmed by 0 bases and J by 6 bases, leaving 8 bases between them.